These 25 T cell receptor beta chains were all obtained from the same sample, sequenced in a study of beta chain features in type 1 diabetes. Study observations and caveats: Among all four CD4+ subsets, Type 1 diabetes patients had TCRB CDR3s that were moderately but significantly shorter.

The antigens for these receptors are not known. Expressed TCRB transcripts got sequenced, as all isolated RNA was reverse transcribed. Data came from immunoSEQ multiplex PCR; TCRdb stores just in-frame clones and leaves some out. The sample lists some 110,000 clones, about 15% occurring once. The sequencing sample was made of central memory CD4+ T cells from blood. The receptors were gathered from a young man with type 1 diabetes.

This clone appeared many times. V gene TRBV5-4 combines with J gene TRBJ2-7; D is perhaps TRBD2 (5 bases). Germline V gene data show CDR1 as SGHNT and CDR2 as YYREEE (reference sequence). The germline V and J ends were trimmed by 0 bases and 0 bases, with 7 bases remaining between them. The CDR3 consists of 14 residues. The CDR3 nucleotides are TGTGCCAGCAGCTTGGGAGGGTTCTCCTACGAGCAGTACTTC. This translates into CASSLGGFSYEQYF.

This clone was seen ten or more times. V gene TRBV2 combines with J gene TRBJ2-5; no reliable D call. Germline V CDR1 and CDR2: SNHLY, FYNNEI. CDR3 size: 12 residues. Trimming took off 4 bases at V and 0 bases at J, with 3 bases between the two ends. In DNA form, the CDR3 reads TGTGCCAGCAGTGTGGACCAAGAGACCCAGTACTTC. Translated: CASSVDQETQYF.

This clone turned up a few times. The chain recombines TRBV13 with TRBJ1-3; perhaps TRBD1 as D (6 bases). Germline loops: CDR1 PRHDT, CDR2 FYEKMQ (reference sequence). Trimming removed 0 bases at V and 10 bases at J, with 7 bases between. The CDR3 consists of 12 residues. The CDR3 loop is CASSLGGGTIYF. In DNA form, the CDR3 reads TGTGCCAGCAGCTTAGGAGGGGGTACCATATATTTT.

By sample share, this clone is medium-sized. The J gene is TRBJ2-6, the V gene TRBV21-1. TRBV21-1 is an annotated pseudogene. The CDR3 extends over 17 amino acids. CDR3: CASSSGTLCSGANVLTF. In DNA form, the CDR3 reads TGTGCCAGCAGCTCCGGGACCCTTTGCTCTGGGGCCAACGTCCTGACTTTC.

V and J are TRBV9 and TRBJ1-2; D gene ambiguous. The ends were cut back, 0 bases at V and 2 bases at J, with 8 bases in the middle. Per germline, CDR1 SGDLS and CDR2 YYNGEE. CDR3 length: 14 residues. CDR3 nucleotide sequence: TGTGCCAGCAGCGTAGATGCATCCAACTATGGCTACACCTTC. Amino acid sequence: CASSVDASNYGYTF.

This clone was observed a handful of times. V and J are TRBV25-1 and TRBJ1-5, with 7 bases that match TRBD1. In germline, CDR1 is MGHDK, CDR2 SYGVNS. V shed 6 bases and J 2 bases; nucleotides not matched to a gene: 1. The CDR3 sequence is 13 residues long. CDR3 in amino acids: CASRGQGNQPQHF. Written as DNA, the CDR3 is TGTGCCAGCAGAGGACAGGGCAATCAGCCCCAGCATTTT. The whole variable domain, remainder taken from reference TRBV25-1 and TRBJ1-5, is EADIYQTPRYLVIGTGKKITLECSQTMGHDKMYWYQQDPGMELHLIHYSYGVNSTEKGDLSSESTVSRIRTEHFPLTLESARPSHTSQYLCASRGQGNQPQHFGDGTRLSIL.

This clone was counted only a few times. This rearrangement joins TRBV5-1 to TRBJ2-3; D unclear. The CDR3 consists of 14 residues. Germline V gives CDR1 SGHRS, CDR2 YFSETQ. With 4 bases removed from V and 2 bases from J, the gap between germline ends came to 11 bases. The CDR3, as DNA: TGCGCCAGCAGCCTGGCAGAGTACACAGATACGCAGTATTTT. Translated, it gives CASSLAEYTDTQYF.

This chain links TRBV29-1 with TRBJ1-5, with D unresolved. CDR1 is SQVTM and CDR2 is ANQGSEA in the germline V gene. V gave up 5 bases and J gave up 3 bases, with 8 bases separating them. CDR3 length: 12 amino acids. CDR3 residues: CSVPGPNQPQHF. The CDR3 DNA reads TGCAGCGTTCCCGGGCCCAATCAGCCCCAGCATTTT.

This clone occurred a few times. The rearrangement uses TRBV14 and TRBJ2-7; TRBD2 matches 7 bases. This CDR3 has 14 amino acids. Germline CDR1 SGHDN, CDR2 FVKESK. After removal of 3 bases from V and 8 bases from J, the junction contained 10 bases not matched to a gene. The CDR3 nucleotides read TGTGCCAGCAGCCAGACTAGCCGGGATGGGAAGCAGTACTTC. Protein sequence: CASSQTSRDGKQYF.

The V gene is TRBV5-1, the J gene TRBJ2-1; 11 nucleotides line up with TRBD2. The CDR3 extends over 15 amino acids. V was clipped by 4 bases and J by 7 bases; unmatched bases: 7. The germline CDR1 and CDR2 sequences are SGHRS and YFSETQ. The CDR3 reads CASSALAGGINEQFF. The CDR3 nucleotides read TGCGCCAGCAGCGCTCTAGCGGGGGGCATAAATGAGCAGTTCTTC.

This sequence joins TRBV18 and TRBJ2-7; TRBD1 agrees at 8 bases. Trimming took 3 bases from V and 7 from J; bases not matched to a gene: 5. This CDR3 contains 13 residues. CDR1 is KGHSH and CDR2 is LQKENI in the germline V gene. The CDR3 sequence is CASSPQTGEEQYF. The CDR3, as DNA: TGTGCCAGCTCACCCCAGACAGGGGAAGAGCAGTACTTC.

V is TRBV9 and J is TRBJ2-7; D remains unclear. Trimming stripped 0 bases from V and 3 bases from J, with 10 bases between. Germline-derived CDR1 and CDR2 are SGDLS and YYNGEE. The CDR3 has 14 residues. Here the CDR3 reads CASSVDIGNYEQYF. The CDR3 DNA reads TGTGCCAGCAGCGTAGATATAGGGAACTACGAGCAGTACTTC.

This clone has just a few counts. CDR3 coding DNA: TGCGCCAGCAGCTTGGGGGACACCTCTTATGGCTACACCTTC. Protein: CASSLGDTSYGYTF. This rearrangement joins TRBV5-1 to TRBJ1-2; maybe TRBD1 (6 bases). Trimming removed 0 bases at V and 5 bases at J, with 11 bases between. Germline CDR1 and CDR2: SGHRS and YFSETQ. The CDR3 is made up of 14 amino acids.

The rearrangement joins TRBV7-3 to TRBJ2-1; TRBD2 might be the D (5 bases). V lost 5 bases, J lost 6 bases, and 14 bases lay in between. This CDR3 is 14 amino acids long. Germline V lookup: CDR1 SGHTA, CDR2 FQGTGA. In DNA, the CDR3 is TGTGCCAGCAGCCCCCAGACTAACTCCAATGAGCAGTTCTTC. Translating it yields CASSPQTNSNEQFF.

This clone was recorded a few times. This sequence joins TRBV9 and TRBJ2-5, with 9 nucleotides matching TRBD1. The CDR3 consists of 16 residues. Germline CDR1 is SGDLS and CDR2 is YYNGEE. The V and J ends lost 3 bases and 2 bases, in that order; junction bases with no gene match: 8. The CDR3 DNA sequence: TGTGCCAGCAGCGGTGACTGGGGACAGGGTCAAGAGACCCAGTACTTC. Its protein product is CASSGDWGQGQETQYF.

This clone was picked up many times. V gene TRBV7-9 combines with J gene TRBJ2-7; D is uncertain. The germline V gene has CDR1 SEHNR and CDR2 FQNEAQ (reference sequence). V was pared by 1 base and J by 5 bases, with 3 bases between. This CDR3 comprises 11 residues. CDR3 loop: CASSLVDEQYF. The CDR3 DNA reads TGTGCCAGCAGCTTAGTGGACGAGCAGTACTTC. Complete variable domain (other parts from reference TRBV7-9 and TRBJ2-7): DTGVSQNPRHKITKRGQNVTFRCDPISEHNRLYWYRQTLGQGPEFLTYFQNEAQLEKSRLLSDRFSAERPKGSFSTLEIQRTEQGDSAMYLCASSLVDEQYFGPGTRLTVT.

This clone was detected a few times. The genes are TRBV7-2 and TRBJ1-2, with 12 bases aligning to TRBD1. V shed 1 base, J shed 7 bases, and the junction held 1 base outside the gene matches. Germline loops: CDR1 SGHTA, CDR2 FQGNSA. The CDR3 covers 14 residues. CDR3 sequence: CASSLGDRGLGYTF. The CDR3 bases are TGTGCCAGCAGCTTAGGGGACAGGGGGCTTGGCTACACCTTC.

V gene TRBV7-6 combines with J gene TRBJ2-5, with D possibly TRBD1 on 6 matching bases. The CDR3 covers 14 residues. V lost 4 bases and J 5 bases, leaving 14 bases between the germline ends. Per germline, CDR1 SGHVS and CDR2 FNYEAQ. The DNA of the CDR3 is TGTGCCAGCAGCTCACAGGGTATCGACGAGACCCAGTACTTC. Residues: CASSSQGIDETQYF.

This CDR3 reads CASTPGGQNYGYTF. The CDR3 DNA reads TGTGCCAGCACCCCAGGAGGACAGAACTATGGCTACACCTTC. The V call is TRBV6-6, the J call TRBJ1-2, with D maybe TRBD1 (6 bases). From germline, CDR1 is MNHNY and CDR2 SVGAGI (reference sequence). V was cut by 7 bases and J by 2 bases, with 14 bases left in between. The CDR3 length is 14 residues.

This chain links TRBV12-2 with TRBJ2-1; the DNA was not used to check the table's D call, TRBD1. TRBV12-2 is designated a pseudogene. This CDR3 contains 16 residues. The CDR3 nucleotides are TGTGCAAGTCGCTTTCGGGACAGGGCTAAGGGCAATGAGCAGTTCTTC. Protein sequence: CASRFRDRAKGNEQFF.

This chain connects TRBV30 to TRBJ2-3; 10 bases are shared with TRBD2. From germline, CDR1 is GTSNPN and CDR2 SVGIG (reference sequence). The CDR3 covers 15 residues. The V segment lost 1 base and the J segment 4 bases; nucleotides outside the gene matches: 5. CDR3 sequence: CAWSGFSGGADTQYF. The CDR3, as DNA: TGTGCCTGGAGTGGGTTCAGCGGGGGGGCAGATACGCAGTATTTT.

The rearrangement joins TRBV5-1 to TRBJ1-5; D is unresolved. V was cut by 0 bases and J by 1 base, with 2 bases left in between. This CDR3 has 13 residues. Germline V gene lookup returns CDR1 SGHRS and CDR2 YFSETQ. CDR3 nucleotide sequence: TGCGCCAGCAGCTTGGGCAGCAATCAGCCCCAGCATTTT. It translates to CASSLGSNQPQHF.

This clone was counted once. The sample carries other DNA sequences with the same CDR3. The CDR3 protein is CASSFLGQGNSPLHF. DNA of the CDR3: TGTGCCAGCAGTTTTCTGGGCCAGGGAAATTCACCCCTCCACTTT. This chain uses TRBV27 with TRBJ1-6; weak D call: TRBD1 (5 bases). Deletions cut 3 bases from V and 7 bases from J, with 13 bases between. This CDR3 contains 15 residues. The germline gives CDR1 MNHEY, CDR2 SMNVEV (reference sequence).

This clone was counted between two and nine times. The chain joins TRBV11-2 to TRBJ2-3; TRBD2 matches 10 bases. The CDR3 has 18 amino acids. The J segment lost 1 base and the V segment lost 5 bases, leaving 12 bases of the junction unmatched. The germline V gene encodes CDR1 SGHAT and CDR2 FQNNGV. CDR3 amino acids: CASSPFLGLAGGTDTQYF. CDR3 DNA sequence: TGTGCCAGCAGCCCTTTCCTGGGGCTAGCGGGGGGCACAGATACGCAGTATTTT.

This clone was observed a handful of times. V gene TRBV27 combines with J gene TRBJ2-7; TRBD1 matches at 7 bases. CDR3 length: 14 amino acids. After removal of 3 bases from V and 6 bases from J, the junction contained 8 bases not matched to a gene. The V gene's germline CDR1 is MNHEY and CDR2 SMNVEV (reference sequence). CDR3 in DNA: TGTGCCAGCAGTTTCCGGGACAGCGGCCGCGAGCAGTACTTC. Protein sequence: CASSFRDSGREQYF.